This T cell receptor (beta chain) is drawn from a study of radiation and T cells in renal cell carcinoma. Time point specified: blood 4 weeks post-SBRT, at nephrectomy. Treatment reported: 15 Gy SBRT to primary tumor, nephrectomy 4 weeks later. Nephrectomy followed 15 Gy stereotactic body radiation by 4 weeks. Serial blood draws occurred at baseline and 2 and 4 weeks post-SBRT. The patient's renal cell carcinoma had clear cell pathology. Here immunoSEQ multiplex PCR was the method, and the copy in TCRdb shows in-frame clones only, minus some. Of tens of thousands of clones listed, 80% to 90% were seen once; the top ten hold 5% to 7.5%. The CDR3 is 13 amino acids. V lost 0 bases and J 6 bases, leaving 10 bases between the germline ends. CDR1 is SGHRS and CDR2 is YFSETQ in the germline V gene.

The clonotype was recovered from a woman aged 70-85 years with renal cell carcinoma. The source material was blood, sampled from a patient whose treatment included radiotherapy and nephrectomy. The chain combines TRBV5-1 with TRBJ2-7; D unresolved. CDR3 sequence (DNA): TGCGCCAGCAGCTTGGTTGCCAGCTTCGAGCAGTACTTC. Its protein product is CASSLVASFEQYF.